The 31 T cell receptor beta chains presented below share a single source sample, sequenced in a study of T cell responses to AZD1222 COVID-19 vaccine. Data came from immunoSEQ multiplex PCR; TCRdb stores just in-frame clones and leaves some out. The repertoire holds about 120,000 clones, approximately 90% seen once, with roughly 11% in the top ten. This material consisted of peripheral blood, taken on day 0 of MenACWY control vaccination. Receptors originate from an adult in good health.

This chain links TRBV7-8 with TRBJ1-2; D remains unclear. V lost 1 base and J 8 bases, leaving 11 bases between the germline ends. The CDR3 loop spans 13 amino acids. Germline V CDR1 and CDR2: SGHVS, FQNEAQ. Here the CDR3 reads CASSLDLGAGYTF. In DNA, the CDR3 is TGTGCCAGCAGCTTAGATTTGGGTGCAGGCTACACCTTC.

This clone turned up a few times. CDR3 sequence: CASRRDSYNEQFF. The CDR3 bases are TGTGCCAGCCGGAGGGACTCCTACAATGAGCAGTTCTTC. V is TRBV12-3 or TRBV12-4 and J is TRBJ2-1; possibly TRBD2 for D (6 bases). This CDR3 contains 13 residues. V shed 8 bases and J shed 0 bases, with 8 bases lying between them.

This clone was seen only once. The gene calls are TRBV5-3 and TRBJ1-6; D remains unclear. TRBV5-3 is reported as an ORF; its role is uncertain. This CDR3 is built from 17 residues. V was cut by 4 bases and J by 6 bases, with 20 bases left in between. The CDR3 is CARSLRALVGVNSPLHF. In DNA, the CDR3 is TGTGCCAGAAGCCTCAGAGCATTAGTTGGGGTTAATTCACCCCTCCACTTT.

Note on this clone: Other DNA sequences within the sample encode an identical CDR3. The chain employs TRBV6-5 and TRBJ1-5, with D possibly matching TRBD1 (5 bases). This CDR3 is 13 amino acids long. In germline, CDR1 is MNHEY, CDR2 SVGAGI. With 4 bases removed from V and 1 base from J, the gap between germline ends came to 5 bases. CDR3 in amino acids: CASSWGSNQPQHF. For the CDR3, the DNA is TGTGCCAGCAGTTGGGGCAGCAATCAGCCCCAGCATTTT.

The rearrangement joins TRBV12-5 to TRBJ1-1, with D possibly TRBD1 on 6 matching bases. V lost 0 bases, J lost 5 bases, and 13 bases lay in between. The CDR3 runs 15 residues. In germline, CDR1 is LGHNT, CDR2 FRNRAP. CDR3 protein: CASGLVVGGGTEAFF. In nucleotides, the CDR3 is TGTGCTAGTGGTTTGGTAGTTGGGGGCGGTACTGAAGCTTTCTTT. Supplemented by reference TRBV12-5 and TRBJ1-1, the full variable domain reads DARVTQTPRHKVTEMGQEVTMRCQPILGHNTVFWYRQTMMQGLELLAYFRNRAPLDDSGMPKDRFSAEMPDATLATLKIQPSEPRDSAVYFCASGLVVGGGTEAFFGQGTRLTVV.

The chain recombines TRBV9 with TRBJ1-4; no clear D. Per germline, CDR1 SGDLS and CDR2 YYNGEE. Trimming took 4 bases from V and 8 from J, leaving 18 bases between them. The CDR3 is 15 amino acids. The CDR3 spells CASSLSVGPREKLFF. The CDR3 DNA is TGTGCCAGCAGCCTAAGTGTTGGTCCGCGCGAAAAACTGTTTTTT.

The V call is TRBV7-9, the J call TRBJ1-1; the D gene is possibly TRBD1 (6 bases). The V end was cut by 2 bases, the J end by 4 bases, with 11 bases between. CDR1 is SEHNR and CDR2 is FQNEAQ in the germline V gene (reference sequence). There are 14 residues in the CDR3. The CDR3 sequence: CASSLTRGTTEAFF. DNA of the CDR3: TGTGCCAGCAGCTTAACCAGGGGCACCACTGAAGCTTTCTTT. The whole variable domain, remainder taken from reference TRBV7-9 and TRBJ1-1, is DTGVSQNPRHKITKRGQNVTFRCDPISEHNRLYWYRQTLGQGPEFLTYFQNEAQLEKSRLLSDRFSAERPKGSFSTLEIQRTEQGDSAMYLCASSLTRGTTEAFFGQGTRLTVV.

The J gene is TRBJ1-2, the V gene TRBV30; tentatively, D is TRBD1 (5 bases). Germline V gene sequence: CDR1 GTSNPN, CDR2 SVGIG (reference sequence). The CDR3 is made up of 12 amino acids. V was clipped by 7 bases and J by 1 base, with 10 bases between them. CDR3 nucleotides: TGTGCCTTTTCACAGGATAACTATGGCTACACCTTC. Translated: CAFSQDNYGYTF.

The table lists this clone with a few counts. The chain is built from TRBV3-1 (or the pseudogene TRBV3-2) and TRBJ1-2, with TRBD1 matching 8 bases. V lost 5 bases, J lost 5 bases, and 10 bases stayed unmatched. The germline V gene has CDR1 LGHDT and CDR2 YNNKEL (reference sequence). CDR3 size: 15 residues. CDR3 nucleotides: TGTGCCAGCAGCTTAACGACAGGGGTTAGGTATGGCTACACCTTC. It yields the protein CASSLTTGVRYGYTF.

The CDR3 DNA reads TGTGCCAGTAGCCAAGGGACTAGCGGGCCCGGGGAGGATTTCTTC. Residues: CASSQGTSGPGEDFF. V and J are TRBV19 and TRBJ2-1; TRBD2 agrees at 12 bases. Trimming cost V 6 bases and J 16 bases; bases outside gene matches: 16. The CDR3 has 15 residues. Per germline, CDR1 LNHDA and CDR2 SQIVND (reference sequence).

This sequence joins TRBV6-1 and TRBJ2-6, with 10 bases aligning to TRBD1. The V segment lost 4 bases and the J segment 2 bases; nucleotides outside the gene matches: 5. The CDR3 runs to 17 residues. Germline lookup yields CDR1 MNHNS and CDR2 SASEGT. CDR3 residues: CASSGRQGATGANVLTF. As DNA, the CDR3 is TGTGCCAGCAGTGGGAGACAGGGGGCTACTGGGGCCAACGTCCTGACTTTC.

The CDR3 sequence is CASSTGTSGSNEQFF. CDR3 nucleotides: TGCGCCAGCAGTACCGGGACTAGCGGGTCAAATGAGCAGTTCTTC. The chain combines TRBV10-1 with TRBJ2-1, with TRBD2 identical over 12 bases. The V gene end was trimmed by 5 bases and the J gene end by 7 bases; junction bases not matched to a gene: 6. The CDR3 extends over 15 amino acids. Germline CDR1 reads WNHNN; CDR2 reads SYGVQD (reference sequence).

This clone occurred once. CDR3 region: CASSFDRTGRPYTEAFF. CDR3 DNA sequence: TGTGCCAGCAGCTTTGATAGGACAGGGCGCCCATACACTGAAGCTTTCTTT. The chain recombines TRBV11-2 with TRBJ1-1; TRBD1 agrees at 8 bases. CDR1 and CDR2 from the germline V gene are SGHAT and FQNNGV. The length of the CDR3 is 17 residues. V was pared by 3 bases and J by 3 bases, with 12 bases of the junction left unmatched.

This chain joins TRBV2 and TRBJ1-5, with D possibly being TRBD1 (6 bases). Trimming stripped 3 bases from V and 7 bases from J, with 25 bases between. Germline V gives CDR1 SNHLY, CDR2 FYNNEI. The CDR3 loop spans 18 amino acids. The CDR3 here is CASSDIVGGPPEDQPQHF. The DNA for the CDR3 is TGTGCCAGCAGTGATATCGTTGGGGGGCCCCCTGAGGACCAGCCCCAGCATTTT.

This clone appeared once. The rearrangement links TRBV3-1 (or the pseudogene TRBV3-2) to TRBJ2-1; D uncertain. Between the trimmed V and J ends, which lost 4 bases and 6 bases, there was a span of 7 bases. From germline, CDR1 is LGHDT and CDR2 YNNKEL (reference sequence). The CDR3 sequence is 12 residues long. The CDR3 loop reads CASSPTTNEQFF. Here the CDR3 DNA reads TGTGCCAGCAGCCCGACAACCAATGAGCAGTTCTTC.

The CDR3 is CASSLNPRPGRGGNEKLFF. The CDR3 coding sequence is TGTGCCAGCAGCTTAAATCCCCGTCCGGGGAGGGGTGGTAATGAAAAACTGTTTTTT. The V gene is TRBV11-2, the J gene TRBJ1-4, with D perhaps TRBD1 (5 bases). Trimming removed 2 bases at V and 4 bases at J, with 23 bases between. This CDR3 comprises 19 residues. Germline V lookup: CDR1 SGHAT, CDR2 FQNNGV.

The chain joins TRBV3-1 (or the pseudogene TRBV3-2) to TRBJ1-2; the match to TRBD1 covers 7 bases. J gave up 7 bases and V 2 bases, and 7 bases lay outside the gene matches. The CDR3 contains 14 residues. CDR1 LGHDT and CDR2 YNNKEL come from the germline V gene (reference sequence). The CDR3: CASSQLGQVGGYTF. The CDR3 DNA is TGTGCCAGCAGCCAATTAGGACAGGTGGGTGGCTACACCTTC.

The chain joins TRBV20-1 to TRBJ2-3, with D hard to call. CDR1 DFQATT and CDR2 SNEGSKA come from the germline V gene (reference sequence). The CDR3 loop spans 14 amino acids. The V end lost 3 bases, the J end lost 2 bases, and 12 bases lay between the germline ends. This CDR3 reads CSASKGATTDTQYF. The CDR3 DNA reads as TGCAGTGCTAGTAAGGGCGCCACCACAGATACGCAGTATTTT.

The chain combines TRBV18 with TRBJ1-1; weak D call: TRBD1 (5 bases). CDR3 length: 12 amino acids. Germline V gene data show CDR1 as KGHSH and CDR2 as LQKENI. V lost 3 bases and J lost 9, with 11 bases in between. The CDR3 here is CASSPGRNKAFF. The CDR3 DNA follows: TGTGCCAGCTCACCGGGGCGGAACAAAGCTTTCTTT.

V gene TRBV21-1 combines with J gene TRBJ1-2; TRBD1 reflects the table's D call only, with no check against the DNA. TRBV21-1 is labeled a pseudogene. The CDR3 loop spans 15 amino acids. The CDR3 DNA reads as TGTGCCAGCAGCAAAGGCGGGACAGGGGCTTGGGGCTACACCTTC. It is translated as CASSKGGTGAWGYTF.

The rearrangement links TRBV19 to TRBJ2-7, with 7 nucleotides matching TRBD1. The CDR3 loop spans 13 amino acids. The junction had 10 bases not matched to a gene; V was cut back by 5 bases and J by 9 bases. In germline, CDR1 is LNHDA, CDR2 SQIVND (reference sequence). CDR3 sequence (DNA): TGTGCCAGTAGTCTACAACCGGGACAGCGGCAGTACTTC. It yields the protein CASSLQPGQRQYF.

The chain couples TRBV5-1 to TRBJ1-4; D is ambiguous. The germline V gene has CDR1 SGHRS and CDR2 YFSETQ. The CDR3 length is 14 residues. The V gene lost 2 bases and the J gene lost 0 bases, with 5 bases spanning the gap. The CDR3 DNA reads TGCGCCAGCAGCTTTTCCGCAACTAATGAAAAACTGTTTTTT. It is translated as CASSFSATNEKLFF.

To note about this clone: Other DNA sequences in this specimen translate into the identical CDR3. The V and J genes are TRBV27 and TRBJ2-5; 8 nucleotides match TRBD1. There are 13 residues in the CDR3. CDR1 and CDR2 from the germline V gene are MNHEY and SMNVEV (reference sequence). The V and J ends lost 4 bases and 4 bases, in that order; junction bases with no gene match: 2. The chain's CDR3 is CASSSRGRETQYF. DNA for the CDR3: TGTGCCAGCAGTTCCAGGGGGCGAGAGACCCAGTACTTC.

The chain recombines TRBV6-4 with TRBJ2-3; D is possibly TRBD2 (6 bases). Germline CDR1 and CDR2: MRHNA and SNTAGT. The CDR3 is 14 residues long. V lost 6 bases and J lost 1, with 11 bases in between. CDR3 amino acids: CASSPSVGTDTQYF. The CDR3 coding sequence is TGTGCCAGCAGCCCTAGCGTGGGCACAGATACGCAGTATTTT.

This chain joins TRBV5-1 and TRBJ1-2; 8 positions match TRBD1. The CDR3 is made up of 15 amino acids. The germline V gene encodes CDR1 SGHRS and CDR2 YFSETQ. V gave up 0 bases and J gave up 4 bases; unmatched junction bases: 5. CDR3 sequence (DNA): TGCGCCAGCAGCTTGGACAGACAGGGGTCCTATGGCTACACCTTC. Translated, it gives CASSLDRQGSYGYTF.

The chain's CDR3 is CASSVSPYLDSIGYEQYF. The CDR3 region has the DNA TGTGCCAGCAGCGTAAGCCCCTATCTAGACTCCATCGGATACGAGCAGTACTTC. The chain carries TRBV11-3 and TRBJ2-7; D remains unclear. Germline V gene sequence: CDR1 SGHNT, CDR2 YENEEA. Trimming took off 5 bases at V and 4 bases at J, with 27 bases between the two ends. The CDR3 is made up of 18 amino acids. Full variable domain (outside the CDR3, taken from reference TRBV11-3 and TRBJ2-7): EAGVVQSPRYKIIEKKQPVAFWCNPISGHNTLYWYLQNLGQGPELLIRYENEEAVDDSQLPKDRFSAERLKGVDSTLKIQPAELGDSAVYLCASSVSPYLDSIGYEQYFGPGTRLTVT.

The gene calls are TRBV13 and TRBJ2-2; 9 nucleotides line up with TRBD1. The germline V gene has CDR1 PRHDT and CDR2 FYEKMQ (reference sequence). CDR3 size: 16 residues. The junction had 5 bases not matched to a gene; V was cut back by 5 bases and J by 1 base. The chain's CDR3 is CASSGTGIENTGELFF. Here the CDR3 DNA reads TGTGCCAGCAGCGGGACAGGGATCGAGAACACCGGGGAGCTGTTTTTT.

The chain links TRBV4-1 to TRBJ1-2; D possibly corresponds to TRBD1 (5 bases). Trimming pared 2 bases from V and 10 bases from J, leaving 20 bases between. This CDR3 has 15 residues. Germline V CDR1 and CDR2: MGHRA, YSYEKL. The CDR3 here is CASSQPRRDQPFYTF. The CDR3 coding sequence is TGCGCCAGCAGCCAACCTCGGAGGGACCAGCCCTTCTACACCTTC.

V usage is TRBV4-1 and J usage is TRBJ1-5; D is ambiguous. CDR3 length: 16 amino acids. V was clipped by 3 bases and J by 1 base, with 13 bases between them. Germline V gives CDR1 MGHRA, CDR2 YSYEKL. CDR3 sequence: CASSQRVIQSNQPQHF. Written as DNA, the CDR3 is TGCGCCAGCAGCCAGAGGGTGATCCAAAGCAATCAGCCCCAGCATTTT.

The rearrangement joins TRBV3-1 (or the pseudogene TRBV3-2) to TRBJ2-7, with D unresolved. The ends were cut back, 8 bases at V and 1 base at J, with 3 bases in the middle. In germline, CDR1 is LGHDT, CDR2 YNNKEL (reference sequence). The length of the CDR3 is 10 residues. CDR3 DNA: TGTGCCAGCCCTTCCTACGAGCAGTACTTC. Translating it yields CASPSYEQYF.

The chain combines TRBV30 with TRBJ1-1; D not certain. Germline V CDR1 and CDR2: GTSNPN, SVGIG (reference sequence). Trimming took 0 bases from V and 1 from J, leaving 9 bases between them. The CDR3 consists of 14 residues. CDR3 protein: CAWSVVQTNTEAFF. CDR3 in DNA: TGTGCCTGGAGTGTAGTACAGACGAACACTGAAGCTTTCTTT.